This TCR beta chain appears in the sequencing data of a study of lymphopenia after photon versus proton radiotherapy. Measured with immunoSEQ multiplex PCR; TCRdb has only the in-frame clones, and not every one. The table lists more than 70,000 clones, over 70% of them singletons. Whole-study findings and limits: In patients who died, overall survival fell as post-nadir TCR diversity dropped more. Oligoclonal CD8+ Temra expansion after nadir drove photon patients' diversity drop. Photon-treated patients lost naive T cells and TCR diversity; proton-treated stayed stable.

A remark on this clone: Its antigen is not identified.

Germline values: CDR1 MNHNY, CDR2 SVGAGI (reference sequence). CDR3 length: 13 residues. V was trimmed by 11 bases and J by 1 base, leaving 13 bases between them. Sequenced material: peripheral blood, taken from a patient treated with proton-based radiotherapy. This clonotype was sampled from a man aged 55 to 70 with pancreatic cancer. This chain links TRBV6-6 with TRBJ2-3; D tentatively reads TRBD1 or TRBD2 (5 bases each). The CDR3 DNA reads TGTGCCTCAACGAGGGGACGCACAGATACGCAGTATTTT. This encodes CASTRGRTDTQYF.